This TCR beta chain was sequenced in a study of shared clonotypes between healthy human individuals. Study-level findings and limits: Generation probabilities of non-shared clonotypes were lower (relative to those shared by all four donors).

Only CD45RO-negative cells positively selected for CCR7 counted as naive CD8 cells, so terminally differentiated effector memory CD45RA+ cells were excluded. Participating donors were healthy, HIV-negative adults free of recent acute infections or vaccinations. Turning to this clone: No antigen is known for it.

CDR1 is MNHEY and CDR2 is SVGAGI in the germline V gene. Trimming took 2 bases from V and 1 from J, leaving 9 bases between them. The CDR3 runs 15 residues. Each PCR replicate from the sorted subsets contained around 0.2 ug DNA, which is around 30,000 T cell genomes. The authors' processing: Filtering differed, since immunoSEQ gave only junction sequences and no quality scores. This table comes from immunoSEQ multiplex PCR, and its TCRdb copy is limited to in-frame clones, with some not included. For V, J and clone size, that table is used; D and trimming come from the DNA. The sample has some 2.1 million clones, just under 95% seen once; the top ten hold 1.1%.

This sequence was found in a man younger than 35 in good health. Material: naive CD8+ T cells sorted from blood. This chain joins TRBV6-5 and TRBJ1-5; D is uncertain. CDR3 protein: CASSYLSGSNQPQHF. In nucleotides, the CDR3 is TGTGCCAGCAGTTACCTGTCGGGAAGCAATCAGCCCCAGCATTTT.